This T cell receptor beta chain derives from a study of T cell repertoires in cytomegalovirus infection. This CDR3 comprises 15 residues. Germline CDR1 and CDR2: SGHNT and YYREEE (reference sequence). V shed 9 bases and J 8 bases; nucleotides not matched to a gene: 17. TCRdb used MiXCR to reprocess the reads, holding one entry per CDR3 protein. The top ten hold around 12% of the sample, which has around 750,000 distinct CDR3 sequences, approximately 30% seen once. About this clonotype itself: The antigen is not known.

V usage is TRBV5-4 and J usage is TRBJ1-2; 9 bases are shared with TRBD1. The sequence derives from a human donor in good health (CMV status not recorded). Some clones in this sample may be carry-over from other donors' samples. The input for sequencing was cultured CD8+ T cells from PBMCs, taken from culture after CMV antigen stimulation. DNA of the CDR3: TGTGCCACCCTGAAGGAGGACAGGGGACTGGAAGGCTACACCTTC. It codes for CATLKEDRGLEGYTF.